The 32 T cell receptor beta chains below were found in one sample sequenced in a study of shared clonotypes between healthy human individuals. The table came from immunoSEQ multiplex PCR; TCRdb's copy has only in-frame clones and leaves some out. Of 740,000 or so clones listed, 60% to 75% are singletons. Sequenced input: memory CD4+ T cells sorted from blood. Subset: CD45RA-negative fraction. The receptors here all came from a woman in her thirties in good health.

The chain links TRBV11-2 to TRBJ2-7, with 12 bases identical to TRBD2. CDR1 is SGHAT and CDR2 is FQNNGV in the germline V gene. The CDR3 loop spans 16 amino acids. Trimming removed 6 bases from V and 2 bases from J; junction bases left unmatched: 8. The CDR3 DNA follows: TGTGCCAGCAGTTCGACTAGCGGGAGCGTAGCCTACGAGCAGTACTTC. It encodes CASSSTSGSVAYEQYF.

The chain joins TRBV21-1 to TRBJ2-1. TRBV21-1 is deemed a pseudogene. The CDR3 runs to 17 residues. The CDR3 DNA sequence: TGTGCCAGCAGCCCCCAAGGACGTACAAAGGGCTACAATGAGCAGTTCTTC. It encodes CASSPQGRTKGYNEQFF.

This clone was found many times. This rearrangement joins TRBV7-6 to TRBJ1-1; the D is unclear. The CDR3 sequence is 12 residues long. The V end was cut by 6 bases, the J end by 1 base, with 6 bases between. Germline lookup yields CDR1 SGHVS and CDR2 FNYEAQ. The CDR3: CASSSPNTEAFF. The CDR3 bases are TGTGCCAGCAGTTCACCGAACACTGAAGCTTTCTTT.

The CDR3 DNA follows: TGTGCCACCAGCCCCCGAGGGAGACAAAGATCCTACGAGCAGTACTTC. Amino acids: CATSPRGRQRSYEQYF. The chain has TRBV15 and TRBJ2-7; weak D call: TRBD2 (5 bases). The V gene lost 5 bases and the J gene lost 1 base, with 18 bases spanning the gap. Germline V gives CDR1 LNHNV, CDR2 YYDKDF (reference sequence). The CDR3 length is 16 residues.

Concerning this clone: This sequence may be a read error, since a much larger clone differs from it by one base. The V call is TRBV4-2, the J call TRBJ2-5, with TRBD1 identical over 7 bases. The CDR3 sequence is 14 residues long. The J segment lost 0 bases and the V segment lost 4 bases, leaving 2 bases of the junction unmatched. From germline, CDR1 is LGHNA and CDR2 YNFKEQ. The CDR3 DNA reads TGTGCCAGCAGCCCGGACAGGAACCAAGAGACCCAGTACTTC. Its translation: CASSPDRNQETQYF.

Points on this clone: Other DNA sequences in the same sample also yield this CDR3. The rearrangement uses TRBV5-1 and TRBJ2-1; 10 nucleotides agree with TRBD1. The CDR3 sequence is 14 residues long. The V gene's germline CDR1 is SGHRS and CDR2 YFSETQ. V shed 0 bases, J shed 9 bases, and the junction held 3 bases outside the gene matches. This CDR3 reads CASSLGTGGIEQFF. The CDR3 DNA sequence: TGCGCCAGCAGCTTGGGGACAGGGGGGATTGAGCAGTTCTTC.

V usage is TRBV6-1 and J usage is TRBJ2-2, with a tentative D call TRBD2 (6 bases). Per the germline V gene, CDR1 is MNHNS and CDR2 is SASEGT. CDR3 length: 14 amino acids. The germline V and J ends were trimmed by 5 bases and 5 bases, with 12 bases remaining between them. The CDR3 region has the DNA TGTGCCAGCAGTCCCCGGGGGTGGACCGGGGAGCTGTTTTTT. As protein: CASSPRGWTGELFF.

The table lists this clone with a few counts. The chain joins TRBV7-2 to TRBJ2-3; 9 nucleotides match TRBD1. Germline V gene data show CDR1 as SGHTA and CDR2 as FQGNSA. The V gene end was trimmed by 3 bases and the J gene end by 6 bases; junction bases not matched to a gene: 7. CDR3 size: 15 residues. The CDR3 bases are TGTGCCAGCAGCTTCGTGTCACAGGGGGCGGATACGCAGTATTTT. Translation gives CASSFVSQGADTQYF.

The chain uses TRBV5-1 and TRBJ2-5; D not resolved. CDR1 SGHRS and CDR2 YFSETQ come from the germline V gene. V was cut by 0 bases and J by 5 bases, with 8 bases left in between. The CDR3 runs 13 residues. The CDR3 region has the DNA TGCGCCAGCAGCTTGGGGATCGGGGAGACCCAGTACTTC. Its protein is CASSLGIGETQYF.

The gene calls are TRBV6-1 and TRBJ1-5; a possible D gene is TRBD1 (5 bases). Germline lookup yields CDR1 MNHNS and CDR2 SASEGT. V was cut by 3 bases and J by 3 bases, with 9 bases left in between. This CDR3 is 14 amino acids long. Here the CDR3 DNA reads TGTGCCAGCAGTGAGGGGCAGTACAATCAGCCCCAGCATTTT. Translated: CASSEGQYNQPQHF.

This clone has only a few counts. The chain links TRBV7-2 to TRBJ2-3; TRBD1 agrees at 7 bases. Germline trimming cut 7 bases from V and 0 bases from J; bases unmatched to any gene: 4. CDR1 and CDR2 from the germline V gene are SGHTA and FQGNSA. The CDR3 consists of 14 residues. The DNA for the CDR3 is TGTGCCAGCACCCCGGGACAGAGCACAGATACGCAGTATTTT. Protein: CASTPGQSTDTQYF.

The rearrangement uses TRBV29-1 and TRBJ1-5; no reliable D call. V was pared by 8 bases and J by 5 bases, with 13 bases between. The CDR3 spans 12 residues. CDR1 is SQVTM, CDR2 ANQGSEA, per germline. CDR3 protein: CSTGEGDQPQHF. CDR3 nucleotide sequence: TGCAGCACTGGGGAGGGAGATCAGCCCCAGCATTTT.

The gene calls are TRBV2 and TRBJ2-3; 11 bases are a match to TRBD2. Per the germline V gene, CDR1 is SNHLY and CDR2 is FYNNEI. The CDR3 contains 15 residues. The trim removed 5 bases at V and 5 bases at J, leaving 6 bases unmatched. The CDR3 is CASSLAGGLRDTQYF. Here the CDR3 DNA reads TGTGCCAGCAGTTTAGCGGGAGGGCTCCGAGATACGCAGTATTTT.

The chain is built from TRBV6-1 and TRBJ2-7, with D perhaps TRBD1 or TRBD2 (5 bases each). Germline V gene data show CDR1 as MNHNS and CDR2 as SASEGT. The CDR3 spans 15 residues. Trimming took off 8 bases at V and 1 base at J, with 18 bases between the two ends. The CDR3 here is CASSRGAERSYEQYF. The CDR3 DNA follows: TGTGCCAGCTCCCGAGGGGCGGAACGTTCCTACGAGCAGTACTTC.

The chain joins TRBV15 to TRBJ2-1; the D is unclear. The V gene lost 11 bases and the J gene lost 8 bases, with 19 bases spanning the gap. In germline, CDR1 is LNHNV, CDR2 YYDKDF (reference sequence). The CDR3 totals 13 residues. In DNA, the CDR3 is TGTGCCGCCCAGAGAAGGGATGATGATGAGCAGTTCTTC. Translating gives CAAQRRDDDEQFF.

This clone was counted once. The rearrangement uses TRBV11-2 and TRBJ2-1; D is ambiguous. Germline CDR1 is SGHAT and CDR2 is FQNNGV. Deletions cut 5 bases from V and 8 bases from J, with 10 bases between. The CDR3 runs 12 residues. CDR3 loop: CASSPGVHEQFF. The CDR3 DNA reads TGTGCCAGCAGCCCCGGAGTGCATGAGCAGTTCTTC.

This clone was found a few times. DNA of the CDR3: TGTGCCAGCAGCGCTGGCTATGGCTACACCTTC. It translates to CASSAGYGYTF. This rearrangement joins TRBV5-6 to TRBJ1-2; D gene uncertain. Trimming removed 4 bases at V and 4 bases at J, with 5 bases between. The CDR3 has 11 residues. Germline CDR1 reads SGHDT; CDR2 reads YYEEEE.

The genes are TRBV6-8 and TRBJ2-5, with D unclear. This CDR3 comprises 14 residues. Trimming left V 7 bases short and J 5 bases short, with 17 bases between. Germline assignment: CDR1 MNHGY and CDR2 SAAAGT. In nucleotides, the CDR3 is TGTGCCAGCACGATGGGCGACCTCCGTGAGACCCAGTACTTC. Translating gives CASTMGDLRETQYF.

This clone showed up just once. The chain recombines TRBV28 with TRBJ2-7, with D possibly TRBD1 on 5 matching bases. The V gene's germline CDR1 is MDHEN and CDR2 SYDVKM. The CDR3 runs 18 residues. V was pared by 1 base and J by 1 base, with 20 bases between. The CDR3 DNA reads as TGTGCCAGCAGTTTATCGGCAGGGCCACGTCCACCTTCCTACGAGCAGTACTTC. As protein: CASSLSAGPRPPSYEQYF.

The J gene is TRBJ2-5, the V gene TRBV7-2; possibly TRBD1 for D (6 bases). This CDR3 is 13 amino acids long. Germline values: CDR1 SGHTA, CDR2 FQGNSA. V dropped 1 base and J dropped 6 bases, with 9 bases sitting between them. DNA of the CDR3: TGTGCCAGCAGCTTAGATAGGGGGAAGACCCAGTACTTC. This sequence encodes CASSLDRGKTQYF.

The chain uses TRBV11-2 and TRBJ1-1; a weak D match, TRBD1 (5 bases). There are 13 residues in the CDR3. V lost 1 base to trimming and J lost 8 bases, with 11 bases between them. The germline V gene has CDR1 SGHAT and CDR2 FQNNGV. CDR3 protein: CASSLGGTVEAFF. CDR3 nucleotides: TGTGCCAGCAGCTTAGGAGGGACGGTAGAAGCTTTCTTT. The full variable domain, completed using reference TRBV11-2 and TRBJ1-1, is EAGVAQSPRYKIIEKRQSVAFWCNPISGHATLYWYQQILGQGPKLLIQFQNNGVVDDSQLPKDRFSAERLKGVDSTLKIQPAKLEDSAVYLCASSLGGTVEAFFGQGTRLTVV.

J is TRBJ1-1 and V is TRBV27, with D possibly being TRBD1 (6 bases). The CDR3 runs 13 residues. Germline CDR1 MNHEY, CDR2 SMNVEV (reference sequence). Trimming left V 5 bases short and J 4 bases short, with 11 bases between. CDR3 in amino acids: CASSLQGFTEAFF. The CDR3, as DNA: TGTGCCAGCAGTCTGCAGGGGTTCACTGAAGCTTTCTTT.

The chain uses TRBV10-3 and TRBJ1-2; tentative D call: TRBD1 (6 bases). Germline CDR1 reads ENHRY; CDR2 reads SYGVKD. This CDR3 has 11 residues. Trimming removed 8 bases at V and 7 bases at J, with 11 bases between. The chain's CDR3 is CAIAGDVGYTF. The CDR3 DNA reads TGTGCCATCGCAGGGGATGTTGGCTACACCTTC.

This chain connects TRBV28 to TRBJ2-6; TRBD1 agrees at 8 bases. J was trimmed by 1 base and V by 8 bases; bases with no gene match: 10. Germline CDR1 and CDR2: MDHEN and SYDVKM. The CDR3 has 17 amino acids. The CDR3: CASGTGTGLSGANVLTF. The CDR3 region has the DNA TGTGCCAGCGGGACCGGGACAGGCTTGTCTGGGGCCAACGTCCTGACTTTC.

The V gene is TRBV28, the J gene TRBJ2-7; 7 bases match TRBD1. In germline, CDR1 is MDHEN, CDR2 SYDVKM. The CDR3 spans 12 residues. The V and J ends lost 10 bases and 5 bases, in that order; junction bases with no gene match: 8. DNA for the CDR3: TGTGCCATTTCGACAGGGTATCACGAGCAGTACTTC. It codes for CAISTGYHEQYF.

This sequence joins TRBV5-1 and TRBJ2-1; TRBD2 aligns across 8 bases. CDR1 is SGHRS, CDR2 YFSETQ, per germline. The CDR3 has 13 residues. V lost 0 bases and J lost 12; bases outside the gene matches: 5. The CDR3 region is CASSLGYREGQFF. CDR3 coding DNA: TGCGCCAGCAGCTTGGGTTACCGGGAGGGGCAGTTCTTC.

This clone was counted only a few times. This rearrangement joins TRBV4-2 to TRBJ2-7; D is perhaps TRBD2 (6 bases). Per germline, CDR1 LGHNA and CDR2 YNFKEQ. V gave up 0 bases and J gave up 7 bases, with 22 bases separating them. The CDR3 loop spans 17 amino acids. In DNA form, the CDR3 reads TGTGCCAGCAGCCAAGATACCCCACAGTGGCTTGGGGGGGAGCAGTACTTC. Amino acids: CASSQDTPQWLGGEQYF.

This rearrangement joins TRBV6-1 to TRBJ2-7; a possible D gene is TRBD1 (5 bases). Trimming stripped 7 bases from V and 6 bases from J, with 16 bases between. Per germline, CDR1 MNHNS and CDR2 SASEGT. The CDR3 has 13 amino acids. Here the CDR3 DNA reads TGTGCCAGCACAGGGCCAGGACGATCCGAGCAGTACTTC. It translates to CASTGPGRSEQYF.

The chain carries TRBV28 and TRBJ2-7; 8 nucleotides line up with TRBD1. The ends lost 3 bases at V and 6 bases at J; junction bases unmatched: 7. Germline CDR1 reads MDHEN; CDR2 reads SYDVKM. The CDR3 has 14 residues. The CDR3 spells CASSLEDRVREQYF. The CDR3 coding sequence is TGTGCCAGCAGTTTGGAGGACAGGGTCCGCGAGCAGTACTTC.

This clone was seen ten or more times. The chain is built from TRBV11-2 and TRBJ1-1; TRBD1 matches at 7 bases. The CDR3 covers 18 residues. The V segment lost 0 bases and the J segment 1 base; nucleotides outside the gene matches: 11. Germline V CDR1 and CDR2: SGHAT, FQNNGV. The CDR3 coding sequence is TGTGCCAGCAGCTTAGATTTGGTAAGGGGACAGACGAACACTGAAGCTTTCTTT. Translated, it gives CASSLDLVRGQTNTEAFF.

The chain joins TRBV10-3 to TRBJ1-1; tentatively, D is TRBD1 (5 bases). The CDR3 covers 14 residues. Germline V gene data show CDR1 as ENHRY and CDR2 as SYGVKD. The ends were cut back, 8 bases at V and 2 bases at J, with 15 bases in the middle. CDR3 nucleotides: TGTGCCATCGTACACGGGAGGGACAACACTGAAGCTTTCTTT. Amino acid sequence: CAIVHGRDNTEAFF.

V is TRBV19 and J is TRBJ1-5; D call uncertain. V was cut by 5 bases and J by 3 bases, with 8 bases left in between. The CDR3 sequence is 13 residues long. CDR1 is LNHDA and CDR2 is SQIVND in the germline V gene (reference sequence). CDR3: CASSSVYNQPQHF. CDR3 DNA: TGTGCCAGTAGTTCTGTCTACAATCAGCCCCAGCATTTT.